This TCR beta chain was recovered during a study of Ad26.COV2.S vaccination and SARS-CoV-2 variants. Noted treatment: about 20 received Ad26.COV2.S at low or high dose, single or two shots; 5 received placebo; per-sample allocation not given. Collection of samples fell on day 63 after the first vaccine or placebo injection. The repertoire was sequenced with immunoSEQ multiplex PCR; TCRdb's copy has only in-frame clones and lacks some. Among about 320,000 clones listed, 86% were seen once. The CDR3 sequence is 17 residues long. CDR1 and CDR2 (germline): MNHNY, SVGAGI (reference sequence). The V gene lost 5 bases and the J gene lost 0 bases, with 17 bases spanning the gap.

The rearrangement uses TRBV6-6 and TRBJ2-1; D not certain. The material sequenced was peripheral blood, taken in a trial of Ad26.COV2.S vaccine versus placebo. This TCR came from a person between 18 and 65 years old who received the Ad26.COV2.S COVID-19 vaccine or a placebo. CDR3: CASSPRTVKSSYNEQFF. The DNA of the CDR3 is TGTGCCAGCAGTCCTCGGACGGTGAAGAGCTCCTACAATGAGCAGTTCTTC.